This TCR beta chain came from a study of shared clonotypes between healthy human individuals. At the level of the study: The donor pool was made up of a couple of women and a few men aged 18 to 49.

J gave up 4 bases and V 2 bases, and 6 bases lay outside the gene matches. The CDR3 length is 16 residues. Germline lookup yields CDR1 MDHEN and CDR2 SYDVKM. Assay: immunoSEQ multiplex PCR; the TCRdb copy retains only in-frame clones and omits some. The table has around 1.9 million clones, 93% seen once. Cells designated naive CD8 were CD45RO-negative and were positively selected for CCR7, with terminally differentiated effector memory CD45RA+ cells excluded. The donors, all of them Caucasian adults, lived in Nashville, Tennessee. The clonotype originates from a man younger than 30 in good health. Some clones in this sample may be carry-over from other donors' samples. The sample taken for sequencing was naive CD8+ T cells from PBMCs. The chain recombines TRBV28 with TRBJ2-3; 10 nucleotides agree with TRBD2. DNA of the CDR3: TGTGCCAGCAGTTTAATAAGCGGGAGGGCCCCAGATACGCAGTATTTT. This codes for CASSLISGRAPDTQYF.